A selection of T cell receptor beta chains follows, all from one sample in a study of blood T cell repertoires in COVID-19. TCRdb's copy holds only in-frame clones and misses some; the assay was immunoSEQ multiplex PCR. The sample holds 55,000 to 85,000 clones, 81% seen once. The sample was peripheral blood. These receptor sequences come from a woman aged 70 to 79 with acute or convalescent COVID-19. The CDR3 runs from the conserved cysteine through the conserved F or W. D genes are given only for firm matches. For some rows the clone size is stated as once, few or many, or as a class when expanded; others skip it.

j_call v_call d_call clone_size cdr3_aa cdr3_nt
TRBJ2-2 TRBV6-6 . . CASSSWPGELFF TGTGCCAGCAGTTCCTGGCCCGGGGAGCTGTTTTTT
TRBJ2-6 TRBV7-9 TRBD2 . CASLGSSGRNGGANVLTF TGTGCCAGCCTGGGGAGTAGCGGGAGAAATGGTGGGGCCAACGTCCTGACTTTC
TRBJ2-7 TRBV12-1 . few CASSYGYSYEQYF TGTGCCAGCAGCTACGGGTACTCCTACGAGCAGTACTTC
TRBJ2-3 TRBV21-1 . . CASSNPRAGPDTQYF TGTGCCAGCAGCAATCCACGGGCGGGTCCAGATACGCAGTATTTT
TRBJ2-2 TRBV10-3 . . CAISPRQGMNTGELFF TGTGCCATCAGTCCCCGCCAGGGAATGAACACCGGGGAGCTGTTTTTT
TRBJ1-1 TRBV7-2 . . CASSPVARGTEAFF TGTGCCAGCAGCCCCGTAGCGCGGGGCACTGAAGCTTTCTTT
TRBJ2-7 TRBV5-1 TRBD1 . CASSLSWDRAYEQYF TGCGCCAGCAGCTTGTCCTGGGACAGGGCGTACGAGCAGTACTTC
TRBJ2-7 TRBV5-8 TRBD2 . CASSPREGGSYEQYF TGTGCCAGCAGCCCGAGGGAGGGAGGTTCCTACGAGCAGTACTTC
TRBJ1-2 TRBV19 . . CASSLQVNYGYTF TGTGCCAGTAGTCTACAGGTGAACTATGGCTACACCTTC
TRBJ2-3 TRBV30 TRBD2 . CAWSGGAGGPDTQYF TGTGCCTGGAGTGGGGGAGCGGGAGGGCCCGATACGCAGTATTTT
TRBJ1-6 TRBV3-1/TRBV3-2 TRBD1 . CASSQVPTGDNSPLHF TGTGCCAGCAGCCAAGTCCCCACAGGGGATAATTCACCCCTCCACTTT
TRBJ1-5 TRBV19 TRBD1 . CASTSTGYSNQPQHF TGTGCCAGTACCTCGACAGGGTATAGCAATCAGCCCCAGCATTTT
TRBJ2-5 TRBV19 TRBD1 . CASRRQGEETQYF TGTGCCAGTAGACGACAGGGGGAAGAGACCCAGTACTTC
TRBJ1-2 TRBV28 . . CAIQNNYGYTF TGTGCCATACAAAATAACTATGGCTACACCTTC
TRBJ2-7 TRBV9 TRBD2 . CASSPLAGGPYEQYF TGTGCCAGCAGCCCGTTAGCGGGAGGGCCATACGAGCAGTACTTC
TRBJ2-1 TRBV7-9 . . CASGDSEQFF TGTGCCAGCGGTGACAGTGAGCAGTTCTTC
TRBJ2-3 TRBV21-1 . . CASSEGTSEDTQYF TGTGCCAGCAGCGAAGGGACTAGCGAGGATACGCAGTATTTT
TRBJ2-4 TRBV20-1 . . CSAELGDIQYF TGCAGTGCTGAACTCGGGGACATTCAGTACTTC
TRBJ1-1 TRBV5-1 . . CASSLGDTDQYKAFF TGCGCCAGCAGCTTGGGAGACACAGACCAATATAAAGCTTTCTTT
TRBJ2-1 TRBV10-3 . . CAISGGDPYNEQFF TGTGCCATCAGTGGGGGGGACCCCTACAATGAGCAGTTCTTC
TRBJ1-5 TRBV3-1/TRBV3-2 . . CASSQAPQISNQPQHF TGTGCCAGCAGCCAAGCCCCCCAGATTAGCAATCAGCCCCAGCATTTT
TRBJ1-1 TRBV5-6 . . CASRDQGNTEAFF TGTGCCAGCAGGGATCAGGGGAACACTGAAGCTTTCTTT
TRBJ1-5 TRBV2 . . CASSAGYSNQPQHF TGTGCCAGCAGTGCAGGATATAGCAATCAGCCCCAGCATTTT